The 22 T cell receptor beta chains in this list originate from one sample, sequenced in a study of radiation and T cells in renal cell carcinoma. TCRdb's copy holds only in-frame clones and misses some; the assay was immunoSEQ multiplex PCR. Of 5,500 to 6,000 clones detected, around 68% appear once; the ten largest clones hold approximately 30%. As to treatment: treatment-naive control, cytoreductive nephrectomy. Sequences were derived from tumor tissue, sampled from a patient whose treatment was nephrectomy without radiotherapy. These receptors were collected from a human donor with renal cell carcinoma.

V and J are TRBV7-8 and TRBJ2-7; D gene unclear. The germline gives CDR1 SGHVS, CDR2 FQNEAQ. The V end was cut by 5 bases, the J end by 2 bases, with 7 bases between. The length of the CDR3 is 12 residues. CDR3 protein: CASSEGPYEQYF. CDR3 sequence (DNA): TGTGCCAGCAGCGAAGGGCCCTACGAGCAGTACTTC.

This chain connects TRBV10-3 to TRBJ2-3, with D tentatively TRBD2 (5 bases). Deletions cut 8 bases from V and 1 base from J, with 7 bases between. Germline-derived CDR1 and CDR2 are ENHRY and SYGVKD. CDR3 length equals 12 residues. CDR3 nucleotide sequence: TGTGCCATCGCGGAGGGCACAGATACGCAGTATTTT. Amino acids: CAIAEGTDTQYF.

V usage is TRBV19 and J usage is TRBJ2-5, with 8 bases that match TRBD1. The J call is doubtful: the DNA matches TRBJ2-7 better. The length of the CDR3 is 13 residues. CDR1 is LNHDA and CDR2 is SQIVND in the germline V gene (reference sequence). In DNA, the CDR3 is TGTGCCAGTAGTTACGGACAGGGCTACGAGCAGTACTTC. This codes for CASSYGQGYEQYF.

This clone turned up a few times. The DNA for the CDR3 is TGTGCCAGCAGTCCTTCTCCCCGGGGTGGCGAGCAGTACTTC. Protein: CASSPSPRGGEQYF. The chain joins TRBV27 to TRBJ2-7, with D possibly TRBD2 on 5 matching bases. Germline V lookup: CDR1 MNHEY, CDR2 SMNVEV (reference sequence). This CDR3 comprises 14 residues. Trimming took 5 bases from V and 6 from J, leaving 17 bases between them.

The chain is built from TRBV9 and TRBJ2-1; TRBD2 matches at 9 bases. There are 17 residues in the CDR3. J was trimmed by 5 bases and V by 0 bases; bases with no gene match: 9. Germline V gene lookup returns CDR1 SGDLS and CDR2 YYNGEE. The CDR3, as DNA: TGTGCCAGCAGCGTAGAGGTTTGGGCTAGCGGGAACAATGAGCAGTTCTTC. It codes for CASSVEVWASGNNEQFF.

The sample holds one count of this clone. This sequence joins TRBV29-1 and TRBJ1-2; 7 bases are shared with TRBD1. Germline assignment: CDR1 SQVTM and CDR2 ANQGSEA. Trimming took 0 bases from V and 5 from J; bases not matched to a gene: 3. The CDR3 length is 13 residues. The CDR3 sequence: CSVEDEQGYGYTF. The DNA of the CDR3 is TGCAGCGTTGAAGATGAACAGGGGTATGGCTACACCTTC.

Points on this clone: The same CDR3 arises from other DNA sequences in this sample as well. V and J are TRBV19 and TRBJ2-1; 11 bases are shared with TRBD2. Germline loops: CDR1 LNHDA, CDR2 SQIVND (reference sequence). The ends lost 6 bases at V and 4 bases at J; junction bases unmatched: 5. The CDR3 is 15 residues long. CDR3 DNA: TGTGCCAGTAGCCAGACTAGCGGGGATTACAATGAGCAGTTCTTC. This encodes CASSQTSGDYNEQFF.

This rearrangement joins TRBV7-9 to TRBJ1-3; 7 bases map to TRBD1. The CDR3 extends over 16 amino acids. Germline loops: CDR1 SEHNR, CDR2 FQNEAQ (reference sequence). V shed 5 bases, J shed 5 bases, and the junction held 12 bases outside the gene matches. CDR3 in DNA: TGTGCCAGCAGCCCCCGTGGAGGGGGCCTACGAAACACCATATATTTT. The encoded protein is CASSPRGGGLRNTIYF.

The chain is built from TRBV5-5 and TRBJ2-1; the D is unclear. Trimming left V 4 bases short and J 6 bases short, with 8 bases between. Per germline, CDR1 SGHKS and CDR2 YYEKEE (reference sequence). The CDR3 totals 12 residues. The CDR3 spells CASSPGFNEQFF. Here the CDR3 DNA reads TGTGCCAGCAGCCCCGGGTTCAATGAGCAGTTCTTC. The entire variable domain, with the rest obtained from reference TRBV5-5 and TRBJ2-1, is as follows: DAGVTQSPTHLIKTRGQQVTLRCSPISGHKSVSWYQQVLGQGPQFIFQYYEKEERGRGNFPDRFSARQFPNYSSELNVNALLLGDSALYLCASSPGFNEQFFGPGTRLTVL.

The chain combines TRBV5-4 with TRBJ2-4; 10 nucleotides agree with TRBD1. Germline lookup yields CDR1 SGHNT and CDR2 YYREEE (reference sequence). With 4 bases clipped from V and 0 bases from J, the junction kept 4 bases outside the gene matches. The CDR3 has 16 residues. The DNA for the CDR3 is TGTGCCAGCAGCCCCGGGACAGGGGTAGCCAAAAACATTCAGTACTTC. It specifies CASSPGTGVAKNIQYF.

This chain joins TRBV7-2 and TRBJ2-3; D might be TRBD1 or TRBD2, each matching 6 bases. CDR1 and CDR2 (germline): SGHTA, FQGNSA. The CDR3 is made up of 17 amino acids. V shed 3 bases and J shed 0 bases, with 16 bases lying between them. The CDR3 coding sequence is TGTGCCAGCAGCTTCCGGGGGCTAGCACTTAGCACAGATACGCAGTATTTT. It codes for CASSFRGLALSTDTQYF. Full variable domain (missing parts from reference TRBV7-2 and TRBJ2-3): GAGVSQSPSNKVTEKGKDVELRCDPISGHTALYWYRQSLGQGLEFLIYFQGNSAPDKSGLPSDRFSAERTGGSVSTLTIQRTQQEDSAVYLCASSFRGLALSTDTQYFGPGTRLTVL.

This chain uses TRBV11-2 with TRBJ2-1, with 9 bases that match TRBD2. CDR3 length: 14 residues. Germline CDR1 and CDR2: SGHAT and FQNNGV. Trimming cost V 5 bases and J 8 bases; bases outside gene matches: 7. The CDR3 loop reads CASSRPSGKYEQFF. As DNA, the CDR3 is TGTGCCAGCAGCCGTCCTAGCGGGAAGTATGAGCAGTTCTTC.

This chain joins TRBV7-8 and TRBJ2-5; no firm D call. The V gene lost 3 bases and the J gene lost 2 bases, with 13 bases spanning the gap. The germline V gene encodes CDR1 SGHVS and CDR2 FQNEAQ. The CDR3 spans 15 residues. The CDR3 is CASSFNGGAQETQYF. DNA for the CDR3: TGTGCCAGCAGCTTTAACGGCGGAGCACAAGAGACCCAGTACTTC.

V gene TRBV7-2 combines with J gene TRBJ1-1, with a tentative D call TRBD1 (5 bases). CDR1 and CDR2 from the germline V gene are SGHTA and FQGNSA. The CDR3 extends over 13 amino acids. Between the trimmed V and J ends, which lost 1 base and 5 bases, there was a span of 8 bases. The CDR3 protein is CASSLGGETEAFF. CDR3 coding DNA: TGTGCCAGCAGCTTAGGAGGGGAGACTGAAGCTTTCTTT. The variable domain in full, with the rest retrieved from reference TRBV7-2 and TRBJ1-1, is GAGVSQSPSNKVTEKGKDVELRCDPISGHTALYWYRQSLGQGLEFLIYFQGNSAPDKSGLPSDRFSAERTGGSVSTLTIQRTQQEDSAVYLCASSLGGETEAFFGQGTRLTVV.

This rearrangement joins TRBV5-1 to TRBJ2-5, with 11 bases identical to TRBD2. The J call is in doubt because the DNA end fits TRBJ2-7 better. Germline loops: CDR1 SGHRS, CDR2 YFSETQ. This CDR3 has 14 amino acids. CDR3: CASRPGLAAYEQYF. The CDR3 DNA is TGCGCCAGCAGACCGGGACTAGCGGCCTACGAGCAGTACTTC.

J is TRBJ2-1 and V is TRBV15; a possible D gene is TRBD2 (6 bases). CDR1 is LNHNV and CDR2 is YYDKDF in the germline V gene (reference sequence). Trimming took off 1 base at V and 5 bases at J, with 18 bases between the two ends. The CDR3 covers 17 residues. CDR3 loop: CATSRAVPGTVNNEQFF. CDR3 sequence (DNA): TGTGCCACCAGCAGAGCCGTACCCGGGACTGTGAACAATGAGCAGTTCTTC.

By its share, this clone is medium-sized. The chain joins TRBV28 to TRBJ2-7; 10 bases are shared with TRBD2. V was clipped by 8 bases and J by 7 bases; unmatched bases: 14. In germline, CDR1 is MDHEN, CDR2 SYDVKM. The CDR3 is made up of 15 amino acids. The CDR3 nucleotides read TGTGCCAGCCAACTGTCCTTAGTAGCGGGAGGAGAGCAGTACTTC. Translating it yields CASQLSLVAGGEQYF.

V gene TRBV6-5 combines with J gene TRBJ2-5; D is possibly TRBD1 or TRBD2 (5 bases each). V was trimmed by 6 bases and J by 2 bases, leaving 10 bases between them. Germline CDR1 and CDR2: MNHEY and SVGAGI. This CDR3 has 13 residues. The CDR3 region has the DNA TGTGCCAGCAGACCGGGACCGCAAGAGACCCAGTACTTC. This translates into CASRPGPQETQYF.

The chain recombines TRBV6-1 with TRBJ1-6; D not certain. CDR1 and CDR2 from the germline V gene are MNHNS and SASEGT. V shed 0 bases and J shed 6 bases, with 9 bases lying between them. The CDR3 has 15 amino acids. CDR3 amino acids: CASSEAWGSNSPLHF. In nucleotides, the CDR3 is TGTGCCAGCAGTGAAGCGTGGGGTTCTAATTCACCCCTCCACTTT.

DNA for the CDR3: TGTGCCAGTAGTCCCCGGACGGATACAGGGAATAATTCACCCCTCCACTTT. It specifies CASSPRTDTGNNSPLHF. The V call is TRBV19, the J call TRBJ1-6, with TRBD1 as a possible D gene (6 bases). V was cut by 5 bases and J by 5 bases, with 19 bases left in between. The length of the CDR3 is 17 residues. Germline lookup yields CDR1 LNHDA and CDR2 SQIVND (reference sequence).

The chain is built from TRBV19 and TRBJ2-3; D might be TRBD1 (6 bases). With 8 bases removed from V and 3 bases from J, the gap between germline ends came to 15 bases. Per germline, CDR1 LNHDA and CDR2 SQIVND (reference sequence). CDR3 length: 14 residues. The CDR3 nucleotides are TGTGCCAGTCAGGACCCGGGGACAACAGATACGCAGTATTTT. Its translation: CASQDPGTTDTQYF. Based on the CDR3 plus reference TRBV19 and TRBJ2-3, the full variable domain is DGGITQSPKYLFRKEGQNVTLSCEQNLNHDAMYWYRQDPGQGLRLIYYSQIVNDFQKGDIAEGYSVSREKKESFPLTVTSAQKNPTAFYLCASQDPGTTDTQYFGPGTRLTVL.

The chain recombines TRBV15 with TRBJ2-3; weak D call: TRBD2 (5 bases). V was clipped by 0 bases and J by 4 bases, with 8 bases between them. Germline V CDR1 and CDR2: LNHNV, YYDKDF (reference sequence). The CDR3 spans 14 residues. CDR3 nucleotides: TGTGCCACCAGCAGAGAGCTGGGAGCAGATACGCAGTATTTT. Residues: CATSRELGADTQYF.